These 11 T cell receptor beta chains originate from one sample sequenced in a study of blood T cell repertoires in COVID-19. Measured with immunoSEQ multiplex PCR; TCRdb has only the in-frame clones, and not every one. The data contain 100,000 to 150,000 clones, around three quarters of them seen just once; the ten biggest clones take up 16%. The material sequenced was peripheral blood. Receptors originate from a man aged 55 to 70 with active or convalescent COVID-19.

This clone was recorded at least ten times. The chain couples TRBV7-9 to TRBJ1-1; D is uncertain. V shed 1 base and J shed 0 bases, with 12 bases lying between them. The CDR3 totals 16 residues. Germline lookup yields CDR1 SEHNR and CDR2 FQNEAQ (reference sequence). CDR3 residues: CASSLDLNPLNTEAFF. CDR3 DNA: TGTGCCAGCAGCTTAGATTTAAATCCCCTGAACACTGAAGCTTTCTTT.

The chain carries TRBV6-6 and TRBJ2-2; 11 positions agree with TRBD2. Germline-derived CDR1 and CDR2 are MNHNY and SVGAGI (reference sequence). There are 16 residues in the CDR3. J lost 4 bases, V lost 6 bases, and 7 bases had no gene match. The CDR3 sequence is CASRPTSGATTGELFF. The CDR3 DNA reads TGTGCCAGCAGGCCGACTAGCGGGGCGACCACCGGGGAGCTGTTTTTT.

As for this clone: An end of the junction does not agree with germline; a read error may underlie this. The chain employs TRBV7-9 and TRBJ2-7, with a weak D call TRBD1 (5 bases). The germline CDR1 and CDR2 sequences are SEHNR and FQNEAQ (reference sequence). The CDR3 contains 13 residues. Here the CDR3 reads CASRLGHSYEQYF. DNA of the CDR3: TGTGCCAGCAGATTAGGACATTCCTACGAGCAGTACTTC.

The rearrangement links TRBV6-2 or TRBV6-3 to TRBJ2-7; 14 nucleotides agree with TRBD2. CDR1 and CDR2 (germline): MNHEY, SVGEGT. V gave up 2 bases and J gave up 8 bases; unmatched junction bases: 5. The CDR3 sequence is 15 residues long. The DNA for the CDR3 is TGTGCCAGCAGTTACCTCGGGACTAGCGGGAGCAAGCAGTACTTC. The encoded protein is CASSYLGTSGSKQYF.

The CDR3 DNA sequence: TGTGCCAGCTCACCGGGACAGGGAAGGGACGAGCAGTACTTC. Protein product: CASSPGQGRDEQYF. The J gene is TRBJ2-7, the V gene TRBV18; 9 bases agree with TRBD1. CDR3 length: 14 residues. The V gene's germline CDR1 is KGHSH and CDR2 LQKENI. J was trimmed by 5 bases and V by 3 bases; bases with no gene match: 5.

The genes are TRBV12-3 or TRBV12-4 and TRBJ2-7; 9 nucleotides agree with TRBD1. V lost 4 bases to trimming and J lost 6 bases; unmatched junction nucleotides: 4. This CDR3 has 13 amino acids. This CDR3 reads CASSSTGGTEQYF. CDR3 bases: TGTGCCAGCAGTTCGACAGGGGGTACCGAGCAGTACTTC.

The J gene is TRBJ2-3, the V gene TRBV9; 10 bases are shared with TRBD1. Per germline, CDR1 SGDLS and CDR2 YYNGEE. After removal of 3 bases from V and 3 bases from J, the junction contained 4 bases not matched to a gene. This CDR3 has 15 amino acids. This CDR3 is CASSARDRGTDTQYF. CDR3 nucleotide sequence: TGTGCCAGCAGCGCTCGGGACAGGGGAACAGATACGCAGTATTTT.

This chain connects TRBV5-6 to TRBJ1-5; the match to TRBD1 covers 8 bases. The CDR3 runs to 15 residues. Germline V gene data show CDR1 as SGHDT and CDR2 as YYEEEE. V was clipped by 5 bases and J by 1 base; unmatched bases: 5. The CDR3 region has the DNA TGTGCCAGCAGTTTCAGGACAGGGAGCAATCAGCCCCAGCATTTT. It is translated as CASSFRTGSNQPQHF.

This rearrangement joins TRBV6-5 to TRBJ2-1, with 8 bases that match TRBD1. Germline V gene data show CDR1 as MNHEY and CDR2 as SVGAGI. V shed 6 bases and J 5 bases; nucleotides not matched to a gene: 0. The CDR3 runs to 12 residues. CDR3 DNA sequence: TGTGCCAGCAGGACAGGGGACAATGAGCAGTTCTTC. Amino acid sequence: CASRTGDNEQFF.

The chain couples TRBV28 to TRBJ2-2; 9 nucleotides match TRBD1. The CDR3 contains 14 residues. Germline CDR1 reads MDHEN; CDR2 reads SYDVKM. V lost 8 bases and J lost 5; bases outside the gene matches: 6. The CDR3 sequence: CASEGQGRTGELFF. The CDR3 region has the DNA TGTGCCAGCGAAGGACAGGGGCGAACCGGGGAGCTGTTTTTT.

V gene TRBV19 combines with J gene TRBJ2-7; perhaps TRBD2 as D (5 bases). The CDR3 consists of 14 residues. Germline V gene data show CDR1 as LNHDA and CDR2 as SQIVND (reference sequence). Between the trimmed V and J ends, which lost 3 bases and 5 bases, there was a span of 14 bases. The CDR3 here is CASSIGRVRDEQYF. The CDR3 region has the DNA TGTGCCAGTAGTATTGGTAGGGTGAGGGACGAGCAGTACTTC.